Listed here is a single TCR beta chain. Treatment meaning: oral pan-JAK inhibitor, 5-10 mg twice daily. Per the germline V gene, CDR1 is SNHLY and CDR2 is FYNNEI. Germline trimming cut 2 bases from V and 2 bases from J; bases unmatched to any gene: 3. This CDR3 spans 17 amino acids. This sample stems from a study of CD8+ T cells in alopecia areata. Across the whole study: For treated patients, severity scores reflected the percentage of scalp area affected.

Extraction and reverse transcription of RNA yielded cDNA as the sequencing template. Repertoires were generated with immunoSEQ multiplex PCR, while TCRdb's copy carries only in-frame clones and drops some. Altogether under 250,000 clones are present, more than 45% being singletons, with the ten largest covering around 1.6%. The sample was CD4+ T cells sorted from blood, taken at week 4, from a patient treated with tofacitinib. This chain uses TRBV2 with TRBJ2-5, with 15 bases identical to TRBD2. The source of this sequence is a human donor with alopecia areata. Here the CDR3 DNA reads TGTGCCAGCAGTGAAACCGGGACTAGCGGGGGGCAAGAGACCCAGTACTTC. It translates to CASSETGTSGGQETQYF.